This T cell receptor (beta chain) was sequenced for a study of cytomegalovirus exposure and HLA in healthy donors. Profiled with immunoSEQ multiplex PCR; TCRdb holds only in-frame clones, not every one. Here the sample spans 300,000 to 350,000 clones, around 90% being singletons. Unmatched junction bases numbered 4, after V lost 0 bases and J lost 6 bases. The germline CDR1 and CDR2 sequences are SGDLS and YYNGEE. This CDR3 has 14 amino acids. The V gene is TRBV9, the J gene TRBJ2-3, with TRBD2 identical over 7 bases. The clonotype comes from a man in his thirties or forties in good health and CMV-seronegative. The sample was PBMCs. CDR3 nucleotide sequence: TGTGCCAGCAGCGTAGACGGGGGGACGGATACGCAGTATTTT. This codes for CASSVDGGTDTQYF.